The 28 T cell receptor beta chains below were found in one sample sequenced in a study of lymphopenia after photon versus proton radiotherapy. The repertoire was sequenced with immunoSEQ multiplex PCR; TCRdb's copy has only in-frame clones and lacks some. The data show 70,000 or so clones, with roughly 93% seen just once and 2.5% to 3% held by the top ten. The input for sequencing was peripheral blood, taken from a patient treated with photon-based radiotherapy. The receptors were sampled from a woman between 70 and 85 years old with pancreatic cancer.

The chain carries TRBV5-4 and TRBJ1-2; D uncertain. Germline CDR1 reads SGHNT; CDR2 reads YYREEE (reference sequence). The CDR3 extends over 14 amino acids. The germline V and J ends were trimmed by 1 base and 1 base, with 8 bases remaining between them. The DNA for the CDR3 is TGTGCCAGCAGCTTGATCGCGGGTAACTATGGCTACACCTTC. It yields the protein CASSLIAGNYGYTF.

V and J are TRBV6-1 and TRBJ2-1; D perhaps matches TRBD2 (6 bases). V lost 4 bases to trimming and J lost 9 bases, with 13 bases between them. Per germline, CDR1 MNHNS and CDR2 SASEGT. The CDR3 contains 13 residues. CDR3 nucleotide sequence: TGTGCCAGCAGTGTAAGGGAAGCGGGTGAGCAGTTCTTC. This gives the protein CASSVREAGEQFF.

The chain employs TRBV6-4 and TRBJ2-1; TRBD2 aligns across 8 bases. The CDR3 is 16 residues long. The trim removed 0 bases at V and 6 bases at J, leaving 7 bases unmatched. Germline V gene sequence: CDR1 MRHNA, CDR2 SNTAGT. Here the CDR3 reads CASSDSAGGLGNEQFF. For the CDR3, the DNA is TGTGCCAGCAGTGACTCGGCGGGAGGATTGGGCAATGAGCAGTTCTTC.

This sequence joins TRBV11-2 and TRBJ2-1; perhaps TRBD1 as D (6 bases). Trimming removed 9 bases from V and 9 bases from J, with 21 bases in between. The germline gives CDR1 SGHAT, CDR2 FQNNGV. The CDR3 has 14 residues. As DNA, the CDR3 is TGTGCCAGTTACCTGGGGGCCATGACGGGTGAGCAGTTCTTC. This gives the protein CASYLGAMTGEQFF.

The CDR3 DNA sequence: TGTGCCAGCAGCCAGAGGACTAGCCGGGATACGCAGTATTTT. This translates into CASSQRTSRDTQYF. V gene TRBV5-5 combines with J gene TRBJ2-3; 8 nucleotides line up with TRBD2. The CDR3 loop spans 14 amino acids. The germline CDR1 and CDR2 sequences are SGHKS and YYEKEE (reference sequence). V was clipped by 4 bases and J by 6 bases; unmatched bases: 7.

This clone came up a few times. The chain links TRBV4-3 to TRBJ2-7, with 8 bases lining up with TRBD2. Per germline, CDR1 LGHNA and CDR2 YSLEER. CDR3 length equals 16 residues. Losses at the gene ends were 4 bases for V and 4 bases for J; bases not matched to a gene: 12. The CDR3 loop is CASSRNLARGGYEQYF. The CDR3, as DNA: TGCGCCAGCAGCCGGAACCTCGCCCGGGGGGGGTACGAGCAGTACTTC.

The chain carries TRBV6-5 and TRBJ1-5; no clear D gene. The germline V gene encodes CDR1 MNHEY and CDR2 SVGAGI. V gave up 3 bases and J gave up 9 bases, with 9 bases separating them. The CDR3 sequence is 12 residues long. This CDR3 reads CASSYVGGPQHF. DNA of the CDR3: TGTGCCAGCAGTTATGTCGGCGGGCCCCAGCATTTT.

This clone was observed a single time. This chain uses TRBV6-5 with TRBJ2-7; unclear D gene. The germline CDR1 and CDR2 sequences are MNHEY and SVGAGI. The V and J ends lost 7 bases and 2 bases respectively, with 12 bases between them. The CDR3 is made up of 13 amino acids. Here the CDR3 reads CASMQRLPYEQYF. The CDR3 nucleotides are TGTGCCAGCATGCAGCGTTTACCCTACGAGCAGTACTTC.

In the case of this clone: A read error may account for a junction end that differs from germline. The chain couples TRBV7-7 to TRBJ2-5, with 8 positions matching TRBD2. The CDR3 is made up of 18 amino acids. Germline V gene data show CDR1 as SSHAT and CDR2 as FNYEAQ (reference sequence). This CDR3 reads CASSLNRSLAGFRETQYF. The CDR3 DNA follows: TGTGCTAGCAGCTTAAACAGGTCTCTAGCGGGCTTCCGGGAGACCCAGTACTTC.

For this clone: In the same sample, other DNA sequences code for this CDR3. The V gene is TRBV19, the J gene TRBJ1-5; D is ambiguous. Germline CDR1 LNHDA, CDR2 SQIVND (reference sequence). V lost 3 bases, J lost 4 bases, and 10 bases lay in between. The CDR3 consists of 14 residues. CDR3 sequence (DNA): TGTGCCAGTAGTATTGGAGCAGGTAATCAGCCCCAGCATTTT. Translation: CASSIGAGNQPQHF.

This clone was detected only once. CDR3 bases: TGTGCCAGCAGTGAAGGAGGAACGGGACAGGGGCTGTCAAGGAGAAATCAGCCCCAGCATTTT. Protein sequence: CASSEGGTGQGLSRRNQPQHF. The V call is TRBV6-1, the J call TRBJ1-5; 10 bases agree with TRBD1. Germline V gene data show CDR1 as MNHNS and CDR2 as SASEGT. The CDR3 loop spans 21 amino acids. V lost 1 base, J lost 4 bases, and 19 bases stayed unmatched.

The chain recombines TRBV5-1 with TRBJ1-3; maybe TRBD1 (5 bases). V was cut by 2 bases and J by 2 bases, with 8 bases left in between. The CDR3 is 14 residues long. Germline CDR1 SGHRS, CDR2 YFSETQ. DNA of the CDR3: TGCGCCAGCAGCTTCGGGGCCCCTGGAAACACCATATATTTT. Its protein product is CASSFGAPGNTIYF.

The rearrangement joins TRBV28 to TRBJ1-1, with no clear D. Per the germline V gene, CDR1 is MDHEN and CDR2 is SYDVKM. The CDR3 is made up of 11 amino acids. Trimming stripped 2 bases from V and 8 bases from J, with 6 bases between. CDR3 bases: TGTGCCAGCAGTTTACGGCGAGAAGCTTTCTTT. This codes for CASSLRREAFF.

The chain employs TRBV28 and TRBJ2-7; D remains unclear. V shed 7 bases and J shed 3 bases, with 10 bases lying between them. Germline CDR1 is MDHEN and CDR2 is SYDVKM. The CDR3 covers 12 residues. CDR3 coding DNA: TGTGCCAGCACCACCTGGGGCTACGAGCAGTACTTC. Translated, it gives CASTTWGYEQYF. The full variable domain, rest sourced from reference TRBV28 and TRBJ2-7, is DVKVTQSSRYLVKRTGEKVFLECVQDMDHENMFWYRQDPGLGLRLIYFSYDVKMKEKGDIPEGYSVSREKKERFSLILESASTNQTSMYLCASTTWGYEQYFGPGTRLTVT.

The CDR3 sequence is CASSQIRSSSYEQYF. CDR3 coding DNA: TGTGCCAGCAGCCAAATCAGGAGCTCCTCCTACGAGCAGTACTTC. The gene calls are TRBV6-8 and TRBJ2-7, with no clear D. Trimming pared 6 bases from V and 0 bases from J, leaving 15 bases between. The length of the CDR3 is 15 residues. Germline V gives CDR1 MNHGY, CDR2 SAAAGT.

This rearrangement joins TRBV28 to TRBJ2-7; a weak D match, TRBD2 (5 bases). CDR3 length: 14 amino acids. Germline CDR1 reads MDHEN; CDR2 reads SYDVKM. Trimming removed 11 bases at V and 0 bases at J, with 17 bases between. The CDR3 here is CASSSGGFSYEQYF. The CDR3 nucleotides are TGTGCCTCCTCATCTGGCGGGTTCTCCTACGAGCAGTACTTC.

This clone appeared once. The chain is built from TRBV6-5 and TRBJ2-1; TRBD1 might be the D (5 bases). V lost 5 bases, J lost 12 bases, and 11 bases lay in between. This CDR3 has 11 amino acids. Germline V gene lookup returns CDR1 MNHEY and CDR2 SVGAGI. The CDR3 coding sequence is TGTGCCAGCAGTCCCAGACAGCGGCAGTTCTTC. Protein: CASSPRQRQFF.

The CDR3 loop reads CASSSPRPGTGVREQYF. CDR3 bases: TGTGCCAGCAGTTCACCAAGGCCCGGGACAGGGGTGCGGGAGCAGTACTTC. This sequence joins TRBV27 and TRBJ2-7; 10 nucleotides agree with TRBD1. Germline loops: CDR1 MNHEY, CDR2 SMNVEV (reference sequence). Germline trimming cut 4 bases from V and 7 bases from J; bases unmatched to any gene: 16. This CDR3 has 17 residues.

This rearrangement joins TRBV7-2 to TRBJ2-3; tentatively, D is TRBD1 or TRBD2 (7 bases each). Germline V gene lookup returns CDR1 SGHTA and CDR2 FQGNSA. Trimming removed 6 bases at V and 0 bases at J, with 19 bases between. The CDR3 consists of 17 residues. The chain's CDR3 is CASRAGGGYSSTDTQYF. The CDR3 region has the DNA TGTGCCAGCAGAGCAGGGGGGGGATATTCTAGCACAGATACGCAGTATTTT. The complete variable domain, with remaining parts taken from reference TRBV7-2 and TRBJ2-3, reads GAGVSQSPSNKVTEKGKDVELRCDPISGHTALYWYRQSLGQGLEFLIYFQGNSAPDKSGLPSDRFSAERTGGSVSTLTIQRTQQEDSAVYLCASRAGGGYSSTDTQYFGPGTRLTVL.

The chain carries TRBV2 and TRBJ2-7; 8 bases match TRBD2. CDR3 size: 15 residues. CDR1 is SNHLY and CDR2 is FYNNEI in the germline V gene. V lost 5 bases, J lost 2 bases, and 8 bases stayed unmatched. This chain's CDR3 is CASSLYRGGPYEQYF. In DNA, the CDR3 is TGTGCCAGCAGTCTCTACCGGGGGGGACCCTACGAGCAGTACTTC.

V and J are TRBV29-1 and TRBJ2-7; 7 bases align to TRBD2. Unmatched junction bases numbered 6, after V lost 0 bases and J lost 1 base. This CDR3 contains 15 residues. Per germline, CDR1 SQVTM and CDR2 ANQGSEA. CDR3 in amino acids: CSVEDGGDGSYEQYF. The CDR3 region has the DNA TGCAGCGTTGAAGATGGGGGGGACGGTTCCTACGAGCAGTACTTC.

This sequence joins TRBV11-2 and TRBJ2-7; D is unclear. V lost 6 bases, J lost 1 base, and 19 bases lay in between. The CDR3 is made up of 16 amino acids. The germline gives CDR1 SGHAT, CDR2 FQNNGV. CDR3 amino acids: CASSLFQSTLSYEQYF. The CDR3 DNA reads as TGTGCCAGCAGTCTCTTTCAATCGACACTATCCTACGAGCAGTACTTC. The full variable domain, completed using reference TRBV11-2 and TRBJ2-7, is EAGVAQSPRYKIIEKRQSVAFWCNPISGHATLYWYQQILGQGPKLLIQFQNNGVVDDSQLPKDRFSAERLKGVDSTLKIQPAKLEDSAVYLCASSLFQSTLSYEQYFGPGTRLTVT.

The chain recombines TRBV7-9 with TRBJ1-1; D is uncertain. The CDR3 sequence is 14 residues long. V was trimmed by 3 bases and J by 5 bases, leaving 13 bases between them. Germline lookup yields CDR1 SEHNR and CDR2 FQNEAQ (reference sequence). The chain's CDR3 is CASSFSVAETEAFF. In nucleotides, the CDR3 is TGTGCCAGCAGCTTCTCCGTAGCGGAGACTGAAGCTTTCTTT.

This chain connects TRBV7-9 to TRBJ2-1; D uncertain. The CDR3 contains 12 residues. Germline lookup yields CDR1 SEHNR and CDR2 FQNEAQ (reference sequence). Trimming cost V 5 bases and J 6 bases, with 8 bases left between them. CDR3 in amino acids: CASSRMGNEQFF. The CDR3 bases are TGTGCCAGCAGCCGAATGGGCAATGAGCAGTTCTTC.

This clone was recorded only once. J is TRBJ1-5 and V is TRBV28, with D uncertain. V was cut by 3 bases and J by 9 bases, with 12 bases left in between. The CDR3 is 13 residues long. Germline V gene lookup returns CDR1 MDHEN and CDR2 SYDVKM. For the CDR3, the DNA is TGTGCCAGCAGTTTGCAGGCCTTCGGGCCCCAGCATTTT. As protein: CASSLQAFGPQHF.

The gene calls are TRBV29-1 and TRBJ2-7; 9 nucleotides line up with TRBD2. Per germline, CDR1 SQVTM and CDR2 ANQGSEA. This CDR3 contains 16 residues. After removal of 4 bases from V and 7 bases from J, the junction contained 17 bases not matched to a gene. The CDR3, as DNA: TGCAGCGTTGGCGGGGGGGAGATCCAGACCCCGGGTGAGCAGTACTTC. This encodes CSVGGGEIQTPGEQYF.

The chain recombines TRBV28 with TRBJ2-3; 10 positions match TRBD2. Germline V CDR1 and CDR2: MDHEN, SYDVKM. CDR3 length equals 15 residues. V lost 5 bases, J lost 3 bases, and 5 bases stayed unmatched. This CDR3 reads CASSANSGRTDTQYF. Written as DNA, the CDR3 is TGTGCCAGCAGTGCCAATAGCGGGAGGACAGATACGCAGTATTTT.

The CDR3 DNA is TGTGGGGCTGATAACACCGGGGAGCTGTTTTTT. It codes for CGADNTGELFF. The V call is TRBV19, the J call TRBJ2-2; D not resolved. CDR3 size: 11 residues. Germline V gives CDR1 LNHDA, CDR2 SQIVND (reference sequence). The variable domain in full, completed from reference TRBV19 and TRBJ2-2, reads DGGITQSPKYLFRKEGQNVTLSCEQNLNHDAMYWYRQDPGQGLRLIYYSQIVNDFQKGDIAEGYSVSREKKESFPLTVTSAQKNPTAFYLCGADNTGELFFGEGSRLTVL.